The 29 T cell receptor beta chains given below trace back to one sample, sequenced in a study of CD8 T cells in ankylosing spondylitis. Study results and caveats: A motif of under 10 highly homologous TCR beta variants was seen as apparently characteristic of ankylosing spondylitis blood.

No antigens are known for them. TCRdb reprocessed the 5' RACE reads via MiXCR and lists one record per CDR3 protein. Of over 600,000 distinct CDR3 sequences listed, roughly 19% are singletons. Sequenced input: blood, either unsorted or a sorted T cell fraction (not recorded which). These receptors all come from a male donor with ankylosing spondylitis.

In its sample, this clonotype was seen a few times. The CDR3 loop reads CSARTGTGTYEQYF. As DNA, the CDR3 is TGCAGTGCTAGAACCGGGACAGGGACCTACGAGCAGTACTTC. The chain carries TRBV20-1 and TRBJ2-7, with 9 bases that match TRBD1. Unmatched junction bases numbered 4, after V lost 2 bases and J lost 2 bases. The germline V gene encodes CDR1 DFQATT and CDR2 SNEGSKA (reference sequence). The CDR3 is made up of 14 amino acids.

The sample holds a few counts of this clonotype. The chain combines TRBV4-2 with TRBJ1-2; D gene unclear. This CDR3 has 14 residues. V was pared by 4 bases and J by 8 bases, with 17 bases between. From germline, CDR1 is LGHNA and CDR2 YNFKEQ. The CDR3 sequence: CASSRDTEKRGYTF. Written as DNA, the CDR3 is TGTGCCAGCAGCCGGGATACGGAGAAAAGGGGCTACACCTTC.

This clonotype has a handful of counts. The genes are TRBV4-1 and TRBJ2-1; unclear D gene. Deletions cut 0 bases from V and 4 bases from J, with 19 bases between. Germline CDR1 MGHRA, CDR2 YSYEKL. This CDR3 contains 18 residues. CDR3 in amino acids: CASSQDSSGSVKYNEQFF. As DNA, the CDR3 is TGCGCCAGCAGCCAAGATTCGTCCGGGTCCGTAAAATACAATGAGCAGTTCTTC.

The rearrangement joins TRBV4-1 to TRBJ1-5, with D possibly being TRBD1 (5 bases). Germline V gene lookup returns CDR1 MGHRA and CDR2 YSYEKL. V lost 0 bases and J lost 7, with 10 bases in between. The CDR3 length is 14 residues. Written as DNA, the CDR3 is TGCGCCAGCAGCCAAGATAACAGGCGGCAGCCCCAGCATTTT. Protein sequence: CASSQDNRRQPQHF.

The chain uses TRBV20-1 and TRBJ1-2; unclear D gene. CDR1 and CDR2 (germline): DFQATT, SNEGSKA (reference sequence). With 4 bases removed from V and 8 bases from J, the gap between germline ends came to 8 bases. The CDR3 is 10 amino acids. CDR3 sequence: CSATHDGYTF. In DNA form, the CDR3 reads TGCAGTGCTACTCATGACGGCTACACCTTC.

The sample holds a few counts of this clonotype. This chain joins TRBV4-1 and TRBJ2-3, with 12 bases lining up with TRBD2. There are 16 residues in the CDR3. Trimming at V came to 2 bases and at J to 2 bases, leaving 2 bases not matched to a gene. CDR1 MGHRA and CDR2 YSYEKL come from the germline V gene. The CDR3 sequence is CASSQWTSGVTDTQYF. In DNA, the CDR3 is TGCGCCAGCAGCCAATGGACTAGCGGGGTCACAGATACGCAGTATTTT.

In this sample, this clonotype turned up a few times. This chain connects TRBV29-1 to TRBJ2-1, with 11 positions matching TRBD2. In germline, CDR1 is SQVTM, CDR2 ANQGSEA. This CDR3 is 13 amino acids long. J was trimmed by 10 bases and V by 7 bases; bases with no gene match: 9. CDR3 nucleotide sequence: TGCAGCGCATTAGCGGGAGGGCCGAAGGAGCAGTTCTTC. Translation: CSALAGGPKEQFF.

This clonotype was found a few times. J is TRBJ2-1 and V is TRBV5-1; 9 bases align to TRBD2. This CDR3 has 15 amino acids. Looked up from germline, CDR1 is SGHRS and CDR2 is YFSETQ. Trimming at V came to 4 bases and at J to 8 bases, leaving 10 bases not matched to a gene. CDR3 bases: TGCGCCAGCAGCCTGGGTGTAGCGGGAGCCCATGAGCAGTTCTTC. The encoded protein is CASSLGVAGAHEQFF. The variable domain in full, with the rest retrieved from reference TRBV5-1 and TRBJ2-1, is KAGVTQTPRYLIKTRGQQVTLSCSPISGHRSVSWYQQTPGQGLQFLFEYFSETQRNKGNFPGRFSGRQFSNSRSEMNVSTLELGDSALYLCASSLGVAGAHEQFFGPGTRLTVL.

V is TRBV20-1 and J is TRBJ2-7; 8 bases agree with TRBD2. CDR1 is DFQATT and CDR2 is SNEGSKA in the germline V gene (reference sequence). The CDR3 is 14 residues long. V lost 5 bases to trimming and J lost 3 bases; unmatched junction nucleotides: 9. CDR3 in amino acids: CSAVISGALYEQYF. For the CDR3, the DNA is TGCAGTGCTGTGATTAGCGGGGCCCTCTACGAGCAGTACTTC.

Only a few counts were recorded for this clonotype. This sequence joins TRBV27 and TRBJ1-6; D is undetermined. Germline CDR1 reads MNHEY; CDR2 reads SMNVEV (reference sequence). CDR3 length equals 14 residues. The V gene lost 3 bases and the J gene lost 10 bases, with 13 bases spanning the gap. As DNA, the CDR3 is TGTGCCAGCAGTTTGCCAGGAGCTTTGTCACCCCTCCACTTT. Its protein product is CASSLPGALSPLHF.

The V call is TRBV29-1, the J call TRBJ2-7; the D gene is possibly TRBD2 (5 bases). The CDR3 length is 14 residues. Germline V gene data show CDR1 as SQVTM and CDR2 as ANQGSEA. The germline V and J ends were trimmed by 6 bases and 0 bases, with 15 bases remaining between them. CDR3 in amino acids: CSVRGSQSSYEQYF. CDR3 nucleotides: TGCAGCGTGAGAGGGTCCCAGAGCTCCTACGAGCAGTACTTC.

This clonotype turned up a few times. V is TRBV6-1 and J is TRBJ1-1; D perhaps matches TRBD1 (5 bases). V lost 7 bases and J 5 bases, leaving 11 bases between the germline ends. CDR1 is MNHNS and CDR2 is SASEGT in the germline V gene. This CDR3 region has 12 residues. The CDR3 is CASTRVETEAFF. In DNA, the CDR3 is TGTGCCAGCACCAGGGTCGAGACTGAAGCTTTCTTT.

This clonotype was counted only a few times. The chain has TRBV4-1 and TRBJ2-3, with a tentative D call TRBD1 (5 bases). The CDR3 is made up of 15 amino acids. Trimming left V 6 bases short and J 2 bases short, with 15 bases between. CDR1 and CDR2 from the germline V gene are MGHRA and YSYEKL. The CDR3 nucleotides read TGCGCCAGCAGACCCCAAGGGGCCAACACAGATACGCAGTATTTT. Its protein is CASRPQGANTDTQYF.

This clonotype turned up a few times. This chain uses TRBV18 with TRBJ2-6; D ambiguous. CDR1 and CDR2 (germline): KGHSH, LQKENI. CDR3 length: 13 amino acids. V was pared by 4 bases and J by 3 bases, with 4 bases between. The CDR3 here is CASSRLGANVLTF. In DNA, the CDR3 is TGTGCCAGCTCACGTCTTGGGGCCAACGTCCTGACTTTC.

V is TRBV19 and J is TRBJ1-2; D unclear. In germline, CDR1 is LNHDA, CDR2 SQIVND (reference sequence). Trimming left V 7 bases short and J 1 base short, with 10 bases between. The CDR3 is 13 amino acids. The CDR3 DNA is TGTGCCAGTACCCCCGGGAGTAACTATGGCTACACCTTC. Protein product: CASTPGSNYGYTF.

V usage is TRBV5-1 and J usage is TRBJ2-1; D remains unclear. This CDR3 comprises 13 residues. Trimming removed 4 bases from V and 8 bases from J, with 13 bases in between. Germline CDR1 is SGHRS and CDR2 is YFSETQ. The CDR3, as DNA: TGCGCCAGCAGCCTTCAGCCACTCGATGAGCAGTTCTTC. Amino acid sequence: CASSLQPLDEQFF.

This clonotype has more than one count but fewer than ten. This chain joins TRBV20-1 and TRBJ1-1, with D unresolved. Germline values: CDR1 DFQATT, CDR2 SNEGSKA (reference sequence). Trimming stripped 4 bases from V and 0 bases from J, with 9 bases between. This CDR3 region has 13 residues. CDR3 bases: TGCAGTGCTACGGCCAGATTGAACACTGAAGCTTTCTTT. This codes for CSATARLNTEAFF.

This clonotype appeared a few times. The gene calls are TRBV20-1 and TRBJ2-1; 8 bases map to TRBD1. V lost 7 bases and J lost 9; bases outside the gene matches: 11. The CDR3 is made up of 13 amino acids. Per germline, CDR1 DFQATT and CDR2 SNEGSKA (reference sequence). CDR3 protein: CSDKGQGVGEQFF. CDR3 nucleotide sequence: TGCAGTGACAAAGGACAGGGTGTCGGTGAGCAGTTCTTC.

This sequence joins TRBV3-1 and TRBJ1-1; no clear D gene. CDR1 is LGHDT, CDR2 YNNKEL, per germline (reference sequence). CDR3 length: 14 amino acids. V was shortened by 1 base and J by 11 bases, with 17 bases between the two germline ends. Here the CDR3 DNA reads TGTGCCAGCAGCCAAGGATCCGGGAACCGAGAGGCTTTCTTT. This sequence encodes CASSQGSGNREAFF. The full variable domain, rest sourced from reference TRBV3-1 and TRBJ1-1, is DTAVSQTPKYLVTQMGNDKSIKCEQNLGHDTMYWYKQDSKKFLKIMFSYNNKELIINETVPNRFSPKSPDKAHLNLHINSLELGDSAVYFCASSQGSGNREAFFGQGTRLTVV.

This clonotype was observed a handful of times. The V gene is TRBV12-3 or TRBV12-4, the J gene TRBJ2-7; perhaps TRBD1 as D (6 bases). The ends were cut back, 7 bases at V and 2 bases at J, with 9 bases in the middle. The CDR3 sequence is 12 residues long. The CDR3 reads CASTDRTYEQYF. The CDR3 DNA follows: TGTGCCAGCACCGACAGGACCTACGAGCAGTACTTC.

The V gene is TRBV5-1, the J gene TRBJ2-2; 7 positions match TRBD2. The CDR3 is 17 amino acids. Trimming took 0 bases from V and 5 from J; bases not matched to a gene: 10. CDR1 and CDR2 from the germline V gene are SGHRS and YFSETQ. CDR3 loop: CASSLVSAGDRTGELFF. CDR3 coding DNA: TGCGCCAGCAGCTTGGTCTCGGCGGGGGATCGAACCGGGGAGCTGTTTTTT. The full variable domain, completed using reference TRBV5-1 and TRBJ2-2, is KAGVTQTPRYLIKTRGQQVTLSCSPISGHRSVSWYQQTPGQGLQFLFEYFSETQRNKGNFPGRFSGRQFSNSRSEMNVSTLELGDSALYLCASSLVSAGDRTGELFFGEGSRLTVL.

This clonotype turned up a few times. The chain uses TRBV19 and TRBJ2-7; 7 nucleotides align to TRBD1. V was clipped by 6 bases and J by 3 bases; unmatched bases: 8. The CDR3 has 14 residues. Germline V gives CDR1 LNHDA, CDR2 SQIVND (reference sequence). The CDR3 DNA sequence: TGTGCCAGTAGCACCACAGGGGTCAGCTACGAGCAGTACTTC. Translated: CASSTTGVSYEQYF.

The sample holds a few counts of this clonotype. CDR3 residues: CASSPTVDTSALSSYNEQFF. The CDR3 DNA reads as TGTGCCAGCAGCCCTACAGTTGATACTAGCGCCCTGAGCTCCTACAATGAGCAGTTCTTC. The chain employs TRBV3-1 and TRBJ2-1; 7 bases map to TRBD2. V shed 4 bases and J 0 bases; nucleotides not matched to a gene: 18. Germline V CDR1 and CDR2: LGHDT, YNNKEL (reference sequence). This CDR3 spans 20 amino acids.

V and J are TRBV13 and TRBJ2-7, with D uncertain. V was shortened by 1 base and J by 2 bases, with 12 bases between the two germline ends. In germline, CDR1 is PRHDT, CDR2 FYEKMQ (reference sequence). This CDR3 region has 15 residues. For the CDR3, the DNA is TGTGCCAGCAGCTTAGACTCCTCAAAAACCTACGAGCAGTACTTC. Translating it yields CASSLDSSKTYEQYF.

The sample holds a few counts of this clonotype. The chain is built from TRBV2 and TRBJ1-5, with 9 bases fitting TRBD1. Germline V lookup: CDR1 SNHLY, CDR2 FYNNEI. The CDR3 loop spans 14 amino acids. The junction had 5 bases not matched to a gene; V was cut back by 6 bases and J by 5 bases. CDR3 residues: CASRRTGADQPQHF. CDR3 DNA: TGTGCCAGCAGGAGGACAGGGGCAGATCAGCCCCAGCATTTT.

This clonotype was observed a handful of times. The rearrangement joins TRBV20-1 to TRBJ2-3, with D uncertain. Looked up from germline, CDR1 is DFQATT and CDR2 is SNEGSKA (reference sequence). V was clipped by 7 bases and J by 6 bases, with 14 bases between them. The CDR3 is made up of 12 amino acids. The CDR3 protein is CSESLVDDTQYF. The CDR3 nucleotides are TGCAGTGAGAGTTTAGTAGATGATACGCAGTATTTT.

This clonotype occurred many times. V and J are TRBV20-1 and TRBJ2-1, with 9 bases lining up with TRBD2. Trimming cost V 2 bases and J 8 bases; bases outside gene matches: 7. The germline V gene encodes CDR1 DFQATT and CDR2 SNEGSKA (reference sequence). The CDR3 has 14 residues. The CDR3 here is CSARTAGGLDEQFF. The CDR3 coding sequence is TGCAGTGCTAGAACAGCGGGGGGCCTCGATGAGCAGTTCTTC.

The chain has TRBV20-1 and TRBJ1-2; D uncertain. There are 13 residues in the CDR3. The V end lost 5 bases, the J end lost 4 bases, and 14 bases lay between the germline ends. CDR1 and CDR2 (germline): DFQATT, SNEGSKA (reference sequence). This chain's CDR3 is CSAAGVNSYGYTF. CDR3 DNA: TGCAGTGCTGCCGGGGTGAATTCCTATGGCTACACCTTC.

This chain joins TRBV2 and TRBJ1-3, with D unresolved. Germline V CDR1 and CDR2: SNHLY, FYNNEI. Trimming shortened V by 4 bases and J by 0 bases, and 10 bases separated the two germline ends. The CDR3 is made up of 15 amino acids. The CDR3 DNA is TGTGCCAGCAGTGCGTCCCAACTCTCTGGAAACACCATATATTTT. It translates to CASSASQLSGNTIYF. The whole variable domain, filled in from reference TRBV2 and TRBJ1-3, reads EPEVTQTPSHQVTQMGQEVILRCVPISNHLYFYWYRQILGQKVEFLVSFYNNEISEKSEIFDDQFSVERPDGSNFTLKIRSTKLEDSAMYFCASSASQLSGNTIYFGEGSWLTVV.